Below are 17 T cell receptor beta chains sequenced from a single sample in a study of blood T cell repertoires in COVID-19. Here immunoSEQ multiplex PCR was the method, and the copy in TCRdb shows in-frame clones only, minus some. The data hold some 300,000 clones, with around 90% observed a single time. Material: peripheral blood. These receptors were taken from a middle-aged woman with COVID-19, enrolled during active disease.

This clone was counted a single time. This chain uses TRBV11-2 with TRBJ2-3; 12 nucleotides line up with TRBD2. The germline V gene has CDR1 SGHAT and CDR2 FQNNGV. The CDR3 runs 16 residues. J was trimmed by 5 bases and V by 3 bases; bases with no gene match: 6. CDR3: CASSFPPGLAGDTQYF. Here the CDR3 DNA reads TGTGCCAGCAGCTTCCCCCCGGGACTAGCGGGAGATACGCAGTATTTT. The variable domain in full, completed from reference TRBV11-2 and TRBJ2-3, reads EAGVAQSPRYKIIEKRQSVAFWCNPISGHATLYWYQQILGQGPKLLIQFQNNGVVDDSQLPKDRFSAERLKGVDSTLKIQPAKLEDSAVYLCASSFPPGLAGDTQYFGPGTRLTVL.

The CDR3 loop reads CASSGQGKDGYTF. The CDR3 bases are TGTGCCAGCAGCGGACAGGGGAAGGATGGCTACACCTTC. The chain combines TRBV6-6 with TRBJ1-2; 9 nucleotides match TRBD1. The V segment lost 6 bases and the J segment 6 bases; nucleotides outside the gene matches: 5. Germline-derived CDR1 and CDR2 are MNHNY and SVGAGI (reference sequence). This CDR3 contains 13 residues.

This chain links TRBV5-1 with TRBJ2-7; 11 positions match TRBD2. J was trimmed by 2 bases and V by 0 bases; bases with no gene match: 10. CDR3 length: 18 residues. Germline loops: CDR1 SGHRS, CDR2 YFSETQ. The CDR3 DNA is TGCGCCAGCAGCTTGGCCCTAACTAGCGGGAGTGGCGCCTACGAGCAGTACTTC. This codes for CASSLALTSGSGAYEQYF.

The CDR3: CASSYSTGTGDYGYTF. The CDR3 nucleotides read TGTGCCAGCAGTTACTCCACCGGGACAGGGGACTATGGCTACACCTTC. J is TRBJ1-2 and V is TRBV6-5, with 10 bases fitting TRBD1. Trimming removed 0 bases from V and 3 bases from J; junction bases left unmatched: 4. The CDR3 has 16 residues. The germline CDR1 and CDR2 sequences are MNHEY and SVGAGI.

CDR3 sequence: CASSYGDRNQPQHF. DNA of the CDR3: TGTGCCAGCTCATACGGGGATCGGAATCAGCCCCAGCATTTT. This chain connects TRBV18 to TRBJ1-5; no reliable D call. The CDR3 has 14 residues. The V gene lost 5 bases and the J gene lost 4 bases, with 12 bases spanning the gap. Germline-derived CDR1 and CDR2 are KGHSH and LQKENI.

This chain connects TRBV4-3 to TRBJ2-1; 7 bases map to TRBD2. J gave up 4 bases and V 0 bases, and 12 bases lay outside the gene matches. The CDR3 runs 18 residues. Germline V gives CDR1 LGHNA, CDR2 YSLEER. CDR3 DNA: TGCGCCAGCAGCCAAGATGATAGCGGGCTAGCTTATTACAATGAGCAGTTCTTC. Protein: CASSQDDSGLAYYNEQFF.

This chain uses TRBV19 with TRBJ1-4; D uncertain. Trimming took 4 bases from V and 0 from J, leaving 15 bases between them. The CDR3 runs to 17 residues. Germline lookup yields CDR1 LNHDA and CDR2 SQIVND (reference sequence). The CDR3 DNA is TGTGCCAGTAGTAGCCCCGGTGGAGCTGCAACTAATGAAAAACTGTTTTTT. Translated, it gives CASSSPGGAATNEKLFF. Complete variable domain (other parts from reference TRBV19 and TRBJ1-4): DGGITQSPKYLFRKEGQNVTLSCEQNLNHDAMYWYRQDPGQGLRLIYYSQIVNDFQKGDIAEGYSVSREKKESFPLTVTSAQKNPTAFYLCASSSPGGAATNEKLFFGSGTQLSVL.

In DNA, the CDR3 is TGTGCCTGGAGTGTTGTAGCAAGTCTGTTCTTC. This gives the protein CAWSVVASLFF. The gene calls are TRBV30 and TRBJ2-1; no reliable D call. The CDR3 has 11 amino acids. Germline assignment: CDR1 GTSNPN and CDR2 SVGIG (reference sequence). V was clipped by 0 bases and J by 15 bases, with 12 bases between them.

The chain is built from TRBV4-1 and TRBJ2-7; D not certain. The CDR3 extends over 13 amino acids. Trimming cost V 2 bases and J 3 bases, with 8 bases left between them. Per the germline V gene, CDR1 is MGHRA and CDR2 is YSYEKL. The CDR3 nucleotides read TGCGCCAGCAGCCAATCGAACAGCTACGAGCAGTACTTC. Translated: CASSQSNSYEQYF.

The V call is TRBV6-2 or TRBV6-3, the J call TRBJ2-1; the match to TRBD2 covers 10 bases. Trimming at V came to 3 bases and at J to 6 bases, leaving 5 bases not matched to a gene. The germline gives CDR1 MNHEY, CDR2 SVGEGT. The CDR3 is 15 amino acids. The CDR3, as DNA: TGTGCCAGCAGTTATCTAGCGGGAGTGGGCAATGAGCAGTTCTTC. It specifies CASSYLAGVGNEQFF.

V usage is TRBV19 and J usage is TRBJ1-1; the match to TRBD1 covers 8 bases. CDR1 and CDR2 from the germline V gene are LNHDA and SQIVND (reference sequence). V shed 6 bases, J shed 5 bases, and the junction held 11 bases outside the gene matches. The CDR3 has 15 amino acids. In DNA form, the CDR3 reads TGTGCCAGTAGCCCGACCGACAGGGGATTTACTGAAGCTTTCTTT. This codes for CASSPTDRGFTEAFF.

V and J are TRBV7-2 and TRBJ2-1, with 9 bases identical to TRBD2. V lost 3 bases to trimming and J lost 0 bases; unmatched junction nucleotides: 0. Germline V gene data show CDR1 as SGHTA and CDR2 as FQGNSA. The CDR3 totals 15 residues. The DNA of the CDR3 is TGTGCCAGCAGCTTTAGCGGGAGCTCCTACAATGAGCAGTTCTTC. Encoded protein: CASSFSGSSYNEQFF.

This chain connects TRBV5-5 to TRBJ1-2, with TRBD1 as a possible D gene (6 bases). From germline, CDR1 is SGHKS and CDR2 YYEKEE (reference sequence). Trimming removed 4 bases at V and 7 bases at J, with 14 bases between. The CDR3 runs to 13 residues. CDR3: CASSRDNVGGYTF. The CDR3, as DNA: TGTGCCAGCAGCCGGGACAACGTGGGTGGCTACACCTTC. Combining the CDR3 with reference TRBV5-5 and TRBJ1-2 gives the whole variable domain DAGVTQSPTHLIKTRGQQVTLRCSPISGHKSVSWYQQVLGQGPQFIFQYYEKEERGRGNFPDRFSARQFPNYSSELNVNALLLGDSALYLCASSRDNVGGYTFGSGTRLTVV.

V and J are TRBV28 and TRBJ1-2; maybe TRBD1 (6 bases). Trimming took off 5 bases at V and 7 bases at J, with 14 bases between the two ends. Germline V lookup: CDR1 MDHEN, CDR2 SYDVKM. The CDR3 is made up of 13 amino acids. This chain's CDR3 is CASSTTGHSGYTF. The CDR3 DNA sequence: TGTGCCAGCAGTACCACAGGGCATAGTGGCTACACCTTC.

This chain links TRBV28 with TRBJ1-1, with unresolved D. CDR1 and CDR2 from the germline V gene are MDHEN and SYDVKM. V lost 3 bases and J 0 bases, leaving 14 bases between the germline ends. The CDR3 runs 16 residues. The CDR3 protein is CASSLGGLIVNTEAFF. CDR3 sequence (DNA): TGTGCCAGCAGTTTGGGTGGACTGATTGTGAACACTGAAGCTTTCTTT.

Worth noting for this clone: Within the sample, other DNA sequences also encode this same CDR3. The J gene is TRBJ1-1, the V gene TRBV7-3; D might be TRBD1 (5 bases). Trimming took 3 bases from V and 3 from J, leaving 8 bases between them. Germline CDR1 is SGHTA and CDR2 is FQGTGA. The CDR3 totals 13 residues. The CDR3 region is CASSLQGDTEAFF. Here the CDR3 DNA reads TGTGCCAGCAGCTTGCAGGGTGACACTGAAGCTTTCTTT.

This clone was observed a single time. The V gene is TRBV20-1, the J gene TRBJ2-1; 7 nucleotides align to TRBD2. Per germline, CDR1 DFQATT and CDR2 SNEGSKA (reference sequence). This CDR3 comprises 17 residues. The V and J ends lost 3 bases and 0 bases, in that order; junction bases with no gene match: 11. CDR3 DNA sequence: TGCAGTGCTAGTCCCCCCGCAGCGGGAAGCTCCTACAATGAGCAGTTCTTC. Translated, it gives CSASPPAAGSSYNEQFF.